A single sample is the source of the 2 T cell receptor beta chains below, sequenced in a study of blood T cell repertoires in COVID-19. Assay used: immunoSEQ multiplex PCR; TCRdb lists only in-frame clones, some missing. Seen here are about 220,000 clones, roughly 85% observed once, and the top ten hold under 3.5%. Sequencing was carried out using peripheral blood. The origin of the receptors is a man aged 45 to 65 who had recovered from COVID-19.

The V gene is TRBV27, the J gene TRBJ2-2; TRBD2 agrees at 10 bases. CDR3 length equals 17 residues. V lost 0 bases to trimming and J lost 3 bases; unmatched junction nucleotides: 4. CDR1 and CDR2 (germline): MNHEY, SMNVEV (reference sequence). The CDR3 region is CASSLSASGSDTGELFF. Written as DNA, the CDR3 is TGTGCCAGCAGTTTATCTGCTAGCGGGAGCGACACCGGGGAGCTGTTTTTT.

The rearrangement links TRBV2 to TRBJ1-2; a weak D match, TRBD1 (5 bases). Trimming took off 6 bases at V and 2 bases at J, with 16 bases between the two ends. Per germline, CDR1 SNHLY and CDR2 FYNNEI. This CDR3 contains 15 residues. CDR3 amino acids: CASRATTTENYGYTF. CDR3 nucleotide sequence: TGTGCCAGCAGGGCTACGACGACAGAAAACTATGGCTACACCTTC.